This is a list of T cell receptor beta chains from one sample in a study of control samples from healthy donors and cancer patients. TCRdb's table, derived via immunoSEQ multiplex PCR, lists solely in-frame clones and lacks some. Found here are about 35,000 clones, approximately 93% of them singletons; the top ten hold 1.5% to 2%. The sequenced sample was PBMCs. The receptor set was obtained from a man in his forties with colorectal cancer. Both conserved end residues are part of each CDR3. D genes are given only for firm matches. Size tells how often a clone was seen (once, few, many) or the class of an expanded clone, and some rows leave it out.

V gene	J gene	D gene	clone size	CDR3 protein	CDR3 DNA
TRBV18	TRBJ1-3	.	.	CASSPTMVEGGNTIYF	TGTGCCAGCTCACCCACAATGGTGGAGGGTGGAAACACCATATATTTT
TRBV7-3	TRBJ2-1	TRBD2	few	CASSASGGGRGYNEQFF	TGTGCCAGCAGCGCGAGCGGGGGTGGTCGAGGATACAATGAGCAGTTCTTC
TRBV7-2	TRBJ2-1	TRBD2	once	CASLLPGLGHNEQFF	TGTGCCAGCTTACTTCCGGGACTAGGACACAATGAGCAGTTCTTC
TRBV5-1	TRBJ1-5	.	.	CASSLDGGNQPQHF	TGCGCCAGCAGCTTGGATGGAGGGAATCAGCCCCAGCATTTT
TRBV5-1	TRBJ2-5	.	.	CASSLAEGRQETQYF	TGCGCCAGCAGCTTGGCCGAGGGTCGCCAAGAGACCCAGTACTTC
TRBV5-1	TRBJ1-5	.	.	CASSLSGQGDQPQHF	TGCGCCAGCAGCTTGAGCGGCCAGGGAGACCAGCCCCAGCATTTT
TRBV7-3	TRBJ2-2	.	.	CASSSDGGSNTGELFF	TGTGCCAGCAGCTCCGATGGGGGGAGCAACACCGGGGAGCTGTTTTTT
TRBV19	TRBJ2-2	TRBD1	.	CASTIVGQGAGELFF	TGTGCCAGTACCATTGTGGGACAGGGGGCCGGGGAGCTGTTTTTT
TRBV6-5	TRBJ2-5	.	.	CASSATRQETQYF	TGTGCCAGCAGCGCTACCCGCCAAGAGACCCAGTACTTC
TRBV2	TRBJ1-2	.	once	CASSGGRGGNYGYTF	TGTGCCAGCAGTGGGGGCAGGGGAGGCAACTATGGCTACACCTTC
TRBV19	TRBJ1-6	TRBD1	few	CASNPGQGTNSPLHF	TGTGCCAGTAACCCTGGACAGGGTACGAATTCACCCCTCCACTTT
TRBV3-1/TRBV3-2	TRBJ2-1	.	once	CASSPNLYNEQFF	TGTGCCAGCAGCCCAAACTTATACAATGAGCAGTTCTTC
TRBV6-5	TRBJ2-1	.	.	CASRSGRGSEQFF	TGTGCCAGCAGGTCCGGGCGGGGTAGTGAGCAGTTCTTC
TRBV6-2/TRBV6-3	TRBJ1-5	.	.	CASSYSAKYSNQPQHF	TGTGCCAGCAGTTACTCGGCCAAGTATAGCAATCAGCCCCAGCATTTT
TRBV9	TRBJ2-5	TRBD1	.	CASSAGTGQETQYF	TGTGCCAGCAGCGCCGGGACAGGACAAGAGACCCAGTACTTC
TRBV19	TRBJ1-1	.	.	CASSIYLDRGFRNTEAFF	TGTGCCAGTAGTATATACCTCGACCGAGGGTTCCGAAACACTGAAGCTTTCTTT
TRBV10-3	TRBJ2-7	TRBD1	.	CAISLTGGTYEQYF	TGTGCCATCAGTTTGACAGGGGGCACCTACGAGCAGTACTTC
TRBV14	TRBJ1-1	.	.	CASSQDRWLGAFF	TGTGCCAGCAGCCAAGATCGTTGGTTAGGAGCTTTCTTT
TRBV9	TRBJ1-2	.	.	CASSSRQHGYTF	TGTGCCAGCAGCTCCCGACAGCATGGCTACACCTTC
TRBV19	TRBJ1-2	.	.	CASSPGVAYGYTF	TGTGCCAGTAGCCCAGGGGTCGCCTATGGCTACACCTTC
TRBV7-2	TRBJ2-2	.	.	CASSAGLRTGELFF	TGTGCCAGCAGCGCGGGACTTCGCACCGGGGAGCTGTTTTTT
TRBV7-9	TRBJ2-3	TRBD2	once	CASSPGLAGGLDTQYF	TGTGCCAGCAGCCCCGGACTAGCGGGGGGGCTAGATACGCAGTATTTT
TRBV7-3	TRBJ2-2	TRBD1	.	CASSITGGANTGELFF	TGTGCCAGCAGCATTACAGGGGGCGCCAACACCGGGGAGCTGTTTTTT
TRBV11-3	TRBJ1-4	.	.	CASSLDLRGEKLFF	TGTGCCAGCAGCTTAGATCTAAGGGGTGAAAAACTGTTTTTT
TRBV15	TRBJ2-4	.	.	CATSIPGVDIQYF	TGTGCCACCAGCATCCCTGGGGTGGACATTCAGTACTTC
TRBV7-7	TRBJ2-3	TRBD2	.	CASSLRSLAGSTDTQYF	TGTGCCAGCAGCTTAAGATCCCTAGCGGGGTCCACAGATACGCAGTATTTT
TRBV11-3	TRBJ1-1	.	.	CASRGGTEAFF	TGTGCCAGCCGGGGTGGCACTGAAGCTTTCTTT
TRBV12-5	TRBJ2-7	.	.	CASGAGLAGTYEQYF	TGTGCTAGTGGTGCCGGGTTAGCCGGGACCTACGAGCAGTACTTC
TRBV19	TRBJ1-1	.	.	CASSILDGTEAFF	TGTGCCAGTAGTATATTGGATGGAACTGAAGCTTTCTTT
TRBV4-1	TRBJ1-1	TRBD1	.	CASSQDLLTGGGGEAFF	TGCGCCAGCAGCCAAGACCTCCTCACAGGGGGCGGGGGTGAAGCTTTCTTT
TRBV5-4	TRBJ2-7	TRBD2	.	CASRLAGGLSSYEQYF	TGTGCCAGCAGATTGGCCGGGGGGTTGAGCTCCTACGAGCAGTACTTC
TRBV19	TRBJ1-1	.	.	CASSSGEAFF	TGTGCCAGTAGTTCGGGAGAAGCTTTCTTT
TRBV24-1	TRBJ2-2	.	.	CATSIRGTGTGELFF	TGTGCCACCAGTATCCGGGGGACGGGCACCGGGGAGCTGTTTTTT
TRBV6-2/TRBV6-3	TRBJ2-7	TRBD1	once	CASSTFGTGGPYEQYF	TGTGCCAGCAGTACGTTCGGGACAGGGGGCCCCTACGAGCAGTACTTC
TRBV3-1/TRBV3-2	TRBJ1-4	.	.	CASSQGVQSNEKLFF	TGTGCCAGCAGCCAAGGTGTACAGAGTAATGAAAAACTGTTTTTT
TRBV18	TRBJ1-1	TRBD1	.	CASSPRTGSNTEAFF	TGTGCCAGCTCACCGCGGACAGGGAGTAACACTGAAGCTTTCTTT
TRBV29-1	TRBJ1-1	TRBD1	.	CSVADREGREAFF	TGCAGCGTTGCTGACAGGGAGGGAAGGGAAGCTTTCTTT
TRBV5-1	TRBJ2-4	.	once	CASSLVGGAKNIQYF	TGCGCCAGCAGCTTGGTCGGTGGGGCCAAAAACATTCAGTACTTC
TRBV5-6	TRBJ1-2	.	.	CASSLEGRALGYGYTF	TGTGCCAGCAGCTTGGAGGGCAGGGCCCTTGGCTATGGCTACACCTTC
TRBV19	TRBJ1-5	.	.	CASGTRSQPQHF	TGTGCCAGTGGGACACGAAGTCAGCCCCAGCATTTT